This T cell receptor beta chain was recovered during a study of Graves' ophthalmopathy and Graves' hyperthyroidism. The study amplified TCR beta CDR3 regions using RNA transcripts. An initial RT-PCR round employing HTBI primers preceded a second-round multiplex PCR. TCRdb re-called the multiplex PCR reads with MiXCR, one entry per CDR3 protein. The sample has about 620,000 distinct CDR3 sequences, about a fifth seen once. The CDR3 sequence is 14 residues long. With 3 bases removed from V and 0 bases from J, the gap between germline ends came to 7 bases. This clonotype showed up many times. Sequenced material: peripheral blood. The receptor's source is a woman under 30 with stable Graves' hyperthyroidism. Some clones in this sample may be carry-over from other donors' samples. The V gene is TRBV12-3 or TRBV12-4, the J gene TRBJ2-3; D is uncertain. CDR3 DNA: TGTGCCAGCAGTTTGGCGGCTAGCACAGATACGCAGTATTTT. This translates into CASSLAASTDTQYF.